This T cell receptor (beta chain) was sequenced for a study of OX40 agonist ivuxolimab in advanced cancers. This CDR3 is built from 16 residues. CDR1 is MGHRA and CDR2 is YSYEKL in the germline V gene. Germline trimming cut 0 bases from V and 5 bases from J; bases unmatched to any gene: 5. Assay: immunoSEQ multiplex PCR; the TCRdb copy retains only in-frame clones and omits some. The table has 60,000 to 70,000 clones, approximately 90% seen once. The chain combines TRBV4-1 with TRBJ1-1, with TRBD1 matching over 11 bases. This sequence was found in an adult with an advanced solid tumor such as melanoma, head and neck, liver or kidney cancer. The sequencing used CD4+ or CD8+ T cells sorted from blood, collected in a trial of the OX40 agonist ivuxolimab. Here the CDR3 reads CASSQDGTGGRTEAFF. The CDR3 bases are TGCGCCAGCAGCCAAGATGGGACAGGGGGGCGGACTGAAGCTTTCTTT.